This is a list of T cell receptor beta chains from one sample in a study of shared clonotypes between healthy human individuals. Profiled with immunoSEQ multiplex PCR; TCRdb holds only in-frame clones, not every one. The top ten clones hold roughly 1.2% of a sample with about 1,500,000 clones, more than 95% of them seen once. Sequenced input: naive CD4+ T cells sorted from blood. Receptors were obtained from a man between 25 and 39 years old in good health. The CDR3 runs from the conserved cysteine through the conserved F or W. D genes are given only for firm matches. Size is omitted from some rows. Given values are once, few, many or a class for expanded clones.

clone_size: -; j_call: TRBJ2-1; d_call: -; cdr3_length: 12; v_call: TRBV7-2; cdr3_nt: TGTGCCAGCAGCTTACAGGGGAATGAGCAGTTCTTC; cdr3_aa: CASSLQGNEQFF
clone_size: -; j_call: TRBJ1-2; d_call: -; cdr3_length: 15; v_call: TRBV7-2; cdr3_nt: TGTGCCAGCAGAGATCCTGGGTCCCCCAGGGATGGCTACACCTTC; cdr3_aa: CASRDPGSPRDGYTF
clone_size: -; j_call: TRBJ2-1; d_call: -; cdr3_length: 15; v_call: TRBV5-1; cdr3_nt: TGCGCCAGCAGTGACGGGGGATTAAGGGTCAATGAGCAGTTCTTC; cdr3_aa: CASSDGGLRVNEQFF
clone_size: -; j_call: TRBJ2-3; d_call: TRBD1; cdr3_length: 16; v_call: TRBV7-9; cdr3_nt: TGTGCCAGCAGCTTATGGACAGGGATTGTGGGAGATACGCAGTATTTT; cdr3_aa: CASSLWTGIVGDTQYF
clone_size: -; j_call: TRBJ2-1; d_call: TRBD1; cdr3_length: 12; v_call: TRBV10-3; cdr3_nt: TGTGCCTTCGGACAGGGTGGGTATGAGCAGTTCTTC; cdr3_aa: CAFGQGGYEQFF
clone_size: -; j_call: TRBJ1-4; d_call: -; cdr3_length: 14; v_call: TRBV9; cdr3_nt: TGTGCCAGCAATCGAGGACGTCCTAATGAAAAACTGTTTTTT; cdr3_aa: CASNRGRPNEKLFF
clone_size: -; j_call: TRBJ2-5; d_call: -; cdr3_length: 13; v_call: TRBV7-9; cdr3_nt: TGTGCCAGCAGCTTTCGGGCAGTGGAGACCCAGTACTTC; cdr3_aa: CASSFRAVETQYF
clone_size: -; j_call: TRBJ1-2; d_call: -; cdr3_length: 14; v_call: TRBV9; cdr3_nt: TGTGCCAGCAGCGTAGGGCAGGGTAACTATGGCTACACCTTC; cdr3_aa: CASSVGQGNYGYTF
clone_size: -; j_call: TRBJ2-2; d_call: TRBD1; cdr3_length: 13; v_call: TRBV2; cdr3_nt: TGTGCCAGCAGTAGGACAGGGATCGGGGAGCTGTTTTTT; cdr3_aa: CASSRTGIGELFF
clone_size: -; j_call: TRBJ2-7; d_call: -; cdr3_length: 15; v_call: TRBV5-1; cdr3_nt: TGCGCCAGCAGCCCCAGACTGTCTCCGGGGTACGAGCAGTACTTC; cdr3_aa: CASSPRLSPGYEQYF
clone_size: -; j_call: TRBJ2-7; d_call: -; cdr3_length: 12; v_call: TRBV21-1; cdr3_nt: TGTGCCAGCCCGGGACAGGGGTGCGAGCAGTACTTC; cdr3_aa: CASPGQGCEQYF
clone_size: -; j_call: TRBJ2-3; d_call: TRBD2; cdr3_length: 16; v_call: TRBV11-1; cdr3_nt: TGTGCCAGCAGCATTCTAGCGGGAGGGCCAGCAGATACGCAGTATTTT; cdr3_aa: CASSILAGGPADTQYF
clone_size: -; j_call: TRBJ2-3; d_call: TRBD2; cdr3_length: 16; v_call: TRBV7-2; cdr3_nt: TGTGCCAGCATTATTAGTAGCGGGAGAAGCACAGATACGCAGTATTTT; cdr3_aa: CASIISSGRSTDTQYF
clone_size: -; j_call: TRBJ2-7; d_call: -; cdr3_length: 14; v_call: TRBV7-2; cdr3_nt: TGTGCCAGCAGCTTATGGGGGGCAAGTTACGAGCAGTACTTC; cdr3_aa: CASSLWGASYEQYF
clone_size: -; j_call: TRBJ2-7; d_call: TRBD1; cdr3_length: 16; v_call: TRBV10-3; cdr3_nt: TGTGCCATCAGTGAGACGGGACAGCCTAACTCCTACGAGCAGTACTTC; cdr3_aa: CAISETGQPNSYEQYF
clone_size: -; j_call: TRBJ2-7; d_call: -; cdr3_length: 16; v_call: TRBV19; cdr3_nt: TGTGCCAGTAGTATAGGTGGGCAGGGGAGCTCCTACGAGCAGTACTTC; cdr3_aa: CASSIGGQGSSYEQYF
clone_size: -; j_call: TRBJ1-5; d_call: -; cdr3_length: 13; v_call: TRBV5-6; cdr3_nt: TGTGCCAGCAGCTTCGCGGGCAATCAGCCCCAGCATTTT; cdr3_aa: CASSFAGNQPQHF
clone_size: -; j_call: TRBJ2-2; d_call: TRBD1; cdr3_length: 15; v_call: TRBV7-6; cdr3_nt: TGTGCCAGCAGCTCAGGGGGGACAGGGGCCGGGGAGCTGTTTTTT; cdr3_aa: CASSSGGTGAGELFF
clone_size: once; j_call: TRBJ1-2; d_call: -; cdr3_length: 14; v_call: TRBV19; cdr3_nt: TGTGCCAGTAGTCCAGGGCCGGGGAACTATGGCTACACCTTC; cdr3_aa: CASSPGPGNYGYTF
clone_size: -; j_call: TRBJ2-7; d_call: TRBD2; cdr3_length: 17; v_call: TRBV27; cdr3_nt: TGTGCCAGCACGATGAGGGGACTAGCGGTAAATTACGACGAGCAGTACTTC; cdr3_aa: CASTMRGLAVNYDEQYF
clone_size: -; j_call: TRBJ2-1; d_call: -; cdr3_length: 15; v_call: TRBV9; cdr3_nt: TGTGCCAGCAGCGTAGCCCCAGTAGCCGACAATGAGCAGTTCTTC; cdr3_aa: CASSVAPVADNEQFF
clone_size: -; j_call: TRBJ2-7; d_call: TRBD2; cdr3_length: 12; v_call: TRBV23-1; cdr3_nt: TGCGCCGGATTTAGCGGGATGCACGAGCAGTACTTC; cdr3_aa: CAGFSGMHEQYF
clone_size: -; j_call: TRBJ1-1; d_call: TRBD1; cdr3_length: 14; v_call: TRBV5-5; cdr3_nt: TGTGCCAGCAGCCCGACAGGGTTTGGCGTGGAAGCTTTCTTT; cdr3_aa: CASSPTGFGVEAFF
clone_size: -; j_call: TRBJ2-1; d_call: TRBD2; cdr3_length: 16; v_call: TRBV4-2; cdr3_nt: TGTGCCAGCAGCCTCTTCCAGCGGGAGAGTTTCCATGAGCAGTTCTTC; cdr3_aa: CASSLFQRESFHEQFF
clone_size: -; j_call: TRBJ1-2; d_call: -; cdr3_length: 13; v_call: TRBV5-4; cdr3_nt: TGTGCCAGCAGCTTGGTTACAGGGCGGGGCTACACCTTC; cdr3_aa: CASSLVTGRGYTF
clone_size: -; j_call: TRBJ2-7; d_call: -; cdr3_length: 16; v_call: TRBV7-9; cdr3_nt: TGTGCCAGCAGCCCTTGGGCAGGGGACCGAAGGGGCGAGCAGTACTTC; cdr3_aa: CASSPWAGDRRGEQYF
clone_size: -; j_call: TRBJ1-1; d_call: -; cdr3_length: 11; v_call: TRBV5-1; cdr3_nt: TGCGCCAGCAGCCGAAACACTGAAGCTTTCTTT; cdr3_aa: CASSRNTEAFF
clone_size: -; j_call: TRBJ2-2; d_call: TRBD1; cdr3_length: 14; v_call: TRBV19; cdr3_nt: TGTGCCAGTAGTGTTGGGACAGACACCGGGGAGCTGTTTTTT; cdr3_aa: CASSVGTDTGELFF
clone_size: once; j_call: TRBJ2-7; d_call: TRBD2; cdr3_length: 15; v_call: TRBV10-1; cdr3_nt: TGCGCCAGCAGTATTCTAGCGGGAGGTGCCTACGAGCAGTACTTC; cdr3_aa: CASSILAGGAYEQYF
clone_size: -; j_call: TRBJ2-1; d_call: TRBD2; cdr3_length: 14; v_call: TRBV28; cdr3_nt: TGTGCCAGCAGTTTCAGCGGGGGGACCAATGAGCAGTTCTTC; cdr3_aa: CASSFSGGTNEQFF
clone_size: -; j_call: TRBJ1-2; d_call: TRBD1; cdr3_length: 17; v_call: TRBV4-1; cdr3_nt: TGCGCCAGCAGCCAAGGGGGGACAGGGAGGGCTAACTATGGCTACACCTTC; cdr3_aa: CASSQGGTGRANYGYTF
clone_size: -; j_call: TRBJ1-4; d_call: -; cdr3_length: 16; v_call: TRBV18; cdr3_nt: TGTGCCAGCTCACCCCGGACGCCGCGGACTAATGAAAAACTGTTTTTT; cdr3_aa: CASSPRTPRTNEKLFF
clone_size: -; j_call: TRBJ2-3; d_call: -; cdr3_length: 12; v_call: TRBV28; cdr3_nt: TGTGCCAGCAGTTCCGGCACAGATACGCAGTATTTT; cdr3_aa: CASSSGTDTQYF
clone_size: -; j_call: TRBJ1-2; d_call: -; cdr3_length: 17; v_call: TRBV14; cdr3_nt: TGTGCCAGCAGCCAAACCTTAGGGGCAGGCTACACGCGAGGCTACACCTTC; cdr3_aa: CASSQTLGAGYTRGYTF
clone_size: -; j_call: TRBJ2-1; d_call: TRBD2; cdr3_length: 21; v_call: TRBV7-6; cdr3_nt: TGTGCCAGCAGCTTAGGGCCCGGGGGTCCCGGAAGGGCTAGCGGGACCAATGAGCAGTTCTTC; cdr3_aa: CASSLGPGGPGRASGTNEQFF
clone_size: -; j_call: TRBJ2-2; d_call: -; cdr3_length: 15; v_call: TRBV7-2; cdr3_nt: TGTGCCAGCAGCTTTTTAACTGGGAACACCGGGGAGCTGTTTTTT; cdr3_aa: CASSFLTGNTGELFF
clone_size: -; j_call: TRBJ1-3; d_call: TRBD1; cdr3_length: 16; v_call: TRBV7-2; cdr3_nt: TGTGCCAGCAGCCCGGACAGGGGTAATGTTGGAAACACCATATATTTT; cdr3_aa: CASSPDRGNVGNTIYF
clone_size: once; j_call: TRBJ2-7; d_call: TRBD1; cdr3_length: 17; v_call: TRBV11-2; cdr3_nt: TGTGCCAGCAGCTCCCTTCGGGACAGCTGGCCGACCTACGAGCAGTACTTC; cdr3_aa: CASSSLRDSWPTYEQYF
clone_size: -; j_call: TRBJ2-1; d_call: -; cdr3_length: 13; v_call: TRBV14; cdr3_nt: TGTGCCAGCAGCCAAGATCTGCTTTCTGAGCAGTTCTTC; cdr3_aa: CASSQDLLSEQFF
clone_size: -; j_call: TRBJ2-1; d_call: -; cdr3_length: 14; v_call: TRBV6-5; cdr3_nt: TGTGCCAGCAGTTACAGGGGGATCTACAATGAGCAGTTCTTC; cdr3_aa: CASSYRGIYNEQFF
clone_size: -; j_call: TRBJ2-5; d_call: TRBD2; cdr3_length: 15; v_call: TRBV6-5; cdr3_nt: TGTGCCAGCAGTTACCCCGGACTAGCGGGAGAGACCCAGTACTTC; cdr3_aa: CASSYPGLAGETQYF
clone_size: once; j_call: TRBJ2-7; d_call: TRBD2; cdr3_length: 17; v_call: TRBV7-2; cdr3_nt: TGTGCCAGCAGCCCACAGGGACTAGCGGGAGGACTTTACGAGCAGTACTTC; cdr3_aa: CASSPQGLAGGLYEQYF
clone_size: once; j_call: TRBJ2-7; d_call: TRBD2; cdr3_length: 16; v_call: TRBV4-2; cdr3_nt: TGTGCCAGCAGCCAAGGCGGGGCGGGAGGGCTCTACGAGCAGTACTTC; cdr3_aa: CASSQGGAGGLYEQYF
clone_size: -; j_call: TRBJ2-2; d_call: -; cdr3_length: 15; v_call: TRBV19; cdr3_nt: TGTGCCAGTAGTTTCTTAGTTGCGGACACCGGGGAGCTGTTTTTT; cdr3_aa: CASSFLVADTGELFF
clone_size: -; j_call: TRBJ2-2; d_call: -; cdr3_length: 15; v_call: TRBV28; cdr3_nt: TGTGCCAGCAGTTTTTTGCGAGCGAACACCGGGGAGCTGTTTTTT; cdr3_aa: CASSFLRANTGELFF
clone_size: -; j_call: TRBJ2-2; d_call: -; cdr3_length: 16; v_call: TRBV4-1; cdr3_nt: TGCGCCAGCAGCCAAAGGGGGACTTTGAACACCGGGGAGCTGTTTTTT; cdr3_aa: CASSQRGTLNTGELFF
clone_size: -; j_call: TRBJ2-3; d_call: TRBD1; cdr3_length: 13; v_call: TRBV10-1; cdr3_nt: TGCGCCAGCCGACAGGGGCAGGGAGATACGCAGTATTTT; cdr3_aa: CASRQGQGDTQYF
clone_size: -; j_call: TRBJ1-3; d_call: -; cdr3_length: 15; v_call: TRBV6-5; cdr3_nt: TGTGCCAGCAGGATACAGGGCTACTCTGGAAACACCATATATTTT; cdr3_aa: CASRIQGYSGNTIYF
clone_size: -; j_call: TRBJ2-7; d_call: TRBD1; cdr3_length: 15; v_call: TRBV5-1; cdr3_nt: TGCGCCAGCAGCCCCGGACAGGGAGTTTTCTACGAGCAGTACTTC; cdr3_aa: CASSPGQGVFYEQYF
clone_size: -; j_call: TRBJ1-2; d_call: -; cdr3_length: 17; v_call: TRBV18; cdr3_nt: TGTGCCAGCTCACCACCTCCCTCCCTGAGGATTGTCTATGGCTACACCTTC; cdr3_aa: CASSPPPSLRIVYGYTF
clone_size: -; j_call: TRBJ2-7; d_call: -; cdr3_length: 14; v_call: TRBV15; cdr3_nt: TGTGCCACCAGCAGAGATGCAGGAAAATACGAGCAGTACTTC; cdr3_aa: CATSRDAGKYEQYF